This section outlines one TCR beta chain sequence together with its context. The assay was immunoSEQ multiplex PCR, and TCRdb's table has in-frame clones only and misses some. The table includes about 50,000 clones, more than 80% detected once. This entry belongs to a study of blood T cell repertoires in COVID-19. In the study overall: From T cells, B-cell-depleted T cells, or PBMCs came the material, which was cDNA or gDNA.

CDR1 is MNHEY, CDR2 SVGEGT, per germline. This CDR3 has 14 residues. J was trimmed by 10 bases and V by 5 bases; bases with no gene match: 7. This chain uses TRBV6-2 or TRBV6-3 with TRBJ1-6, with 8 bases identical to TRBD1. This clonotype originated in a man aged 55 to 70 with acute or convalescent COVID-19. Sequenced input: peripheral blood. The DNA for the CDR3 is TGTGCCAGCAGTGGACAGGGACAAGAGTCACCCCTCCACTTT. Its translation is CASSGQGQESPLHF.